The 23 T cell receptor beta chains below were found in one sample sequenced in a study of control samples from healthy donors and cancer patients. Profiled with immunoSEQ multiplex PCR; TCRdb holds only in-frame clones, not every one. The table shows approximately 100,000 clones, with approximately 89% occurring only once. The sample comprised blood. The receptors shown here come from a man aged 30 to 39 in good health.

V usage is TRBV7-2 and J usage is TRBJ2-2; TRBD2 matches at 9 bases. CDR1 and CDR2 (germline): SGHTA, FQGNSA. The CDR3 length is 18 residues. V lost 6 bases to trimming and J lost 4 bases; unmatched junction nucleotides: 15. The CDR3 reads CASRPRRSSGGLTGELFF. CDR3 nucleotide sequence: TGTGCCAGCAGGCCAAGGCGGAGTAGCGGGGGCCTCACCGGGGAGCTGTTTTTT.

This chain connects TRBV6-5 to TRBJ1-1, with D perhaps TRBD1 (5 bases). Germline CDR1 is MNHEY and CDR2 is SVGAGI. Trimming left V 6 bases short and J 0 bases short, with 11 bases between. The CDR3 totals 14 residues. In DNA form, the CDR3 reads TGTGCCAGCAGACAGGCCTCGTTGAACACTGAAGCTTTCTTT. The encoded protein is CASRQASLNTEAFF.

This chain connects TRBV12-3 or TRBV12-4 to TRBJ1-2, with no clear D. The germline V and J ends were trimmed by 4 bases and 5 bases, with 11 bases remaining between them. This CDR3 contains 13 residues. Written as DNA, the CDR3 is TGTGCCAGCAGTTCGGGTCATGCGTATGGCTACACCTTC. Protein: CASSSGHAYGYTF.

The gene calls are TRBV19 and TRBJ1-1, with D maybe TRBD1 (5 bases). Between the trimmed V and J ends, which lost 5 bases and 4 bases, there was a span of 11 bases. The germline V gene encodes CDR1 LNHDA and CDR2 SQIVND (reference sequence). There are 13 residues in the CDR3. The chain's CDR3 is CASSFLGGTEAFF. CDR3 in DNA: TGTGCCAGTAGTTTTCTCGGGGGCACTGAAGCTTTCTTT.

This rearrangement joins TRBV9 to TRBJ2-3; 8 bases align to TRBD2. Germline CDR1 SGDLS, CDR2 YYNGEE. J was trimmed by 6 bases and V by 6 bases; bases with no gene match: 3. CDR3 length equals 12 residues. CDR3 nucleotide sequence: TGTGCCAGCAAAGGCGGGGGGGATACGCAGTATTTT. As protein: CASKGGGDTQYF.

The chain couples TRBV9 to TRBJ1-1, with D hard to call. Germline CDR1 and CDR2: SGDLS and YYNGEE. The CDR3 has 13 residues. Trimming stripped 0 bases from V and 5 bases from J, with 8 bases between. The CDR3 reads CASSVVLGTEAFF. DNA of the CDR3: TGTGCCAGCAGCGTAGTGCTGGGTACTGAAGCTTTCTTT. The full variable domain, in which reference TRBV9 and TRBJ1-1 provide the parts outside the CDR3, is DSGVTQTPKHLITATGQRVTLRCSPRSGDLSVYWYQQSLDQGLQFLIQYYNGEERAKGNILERFSAQQFPDLHSELNLSSLELGDSALYFCASSVVLGTEAFFGQGTRLTVV.

The CDR3 coding sequence is TGTGCCGATCGGGGGACAGGGACAGATACGCAGTATTTT. Translation gives CADRGTGTDTQYF. The chain uses TRBV2 and TRBJ2-3, with TRBD1 identical over 9 bases. The CDR3 length is 13 residues. Germline V gives CDR1 SNHLY, CDR2 FYNNEI. The trim removed 11 bases at V and 3 bases at J, leaving 6 bases unmatched.

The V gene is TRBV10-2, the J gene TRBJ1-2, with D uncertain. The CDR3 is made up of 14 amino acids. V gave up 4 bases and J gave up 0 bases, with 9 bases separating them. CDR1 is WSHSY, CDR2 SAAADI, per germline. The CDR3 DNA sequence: TGCGCCAGCAGTGGTACTGACTCTAACTATGGCTACACCTTC. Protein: CASSGTDSNYGYTF.

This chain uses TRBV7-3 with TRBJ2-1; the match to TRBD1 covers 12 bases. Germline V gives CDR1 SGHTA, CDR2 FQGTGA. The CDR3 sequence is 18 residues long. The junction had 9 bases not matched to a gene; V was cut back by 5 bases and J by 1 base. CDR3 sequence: CASSRWGQGAPSYNEQFF. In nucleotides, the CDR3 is TGTGCCAGCAGCCGATGGGGACAGGGGGCCCCTTCCTACAATGAGCAGTTCTTC.

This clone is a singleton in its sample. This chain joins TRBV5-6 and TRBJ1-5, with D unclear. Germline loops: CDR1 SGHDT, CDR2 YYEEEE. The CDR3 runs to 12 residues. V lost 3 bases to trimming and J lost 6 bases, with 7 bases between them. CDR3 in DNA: TGTGCCAGCAGCTCGGGAGGTCAGCCCCAGCATTTT. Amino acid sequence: CASSSGGQPQHF.

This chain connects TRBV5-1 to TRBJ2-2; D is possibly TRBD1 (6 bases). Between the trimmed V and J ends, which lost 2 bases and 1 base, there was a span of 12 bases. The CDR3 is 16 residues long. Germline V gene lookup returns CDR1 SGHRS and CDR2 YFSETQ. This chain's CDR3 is CASSLGGQLNTGELFF. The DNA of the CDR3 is TGCGCCAGCAGCTTAGGAGGACAGCTGAACACCGGGGAGCTGTTTTTT.

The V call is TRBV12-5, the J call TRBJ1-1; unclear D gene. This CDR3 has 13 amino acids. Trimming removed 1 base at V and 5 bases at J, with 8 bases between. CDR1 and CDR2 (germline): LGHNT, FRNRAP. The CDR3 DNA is TGTGCTAGTGGTTTGGGGGCGGGAACTGAAGCTTTCTTT. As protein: CASGLGAGTEAFF.

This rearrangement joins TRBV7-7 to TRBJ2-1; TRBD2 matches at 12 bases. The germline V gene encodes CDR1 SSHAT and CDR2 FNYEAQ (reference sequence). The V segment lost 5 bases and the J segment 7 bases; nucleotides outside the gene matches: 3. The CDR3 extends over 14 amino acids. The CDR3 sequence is CASSLGTSGNEQFF. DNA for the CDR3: TGTGCCAGCAGCCTAGGGACTAGCGGGAATGAGCAGTTCTTC.

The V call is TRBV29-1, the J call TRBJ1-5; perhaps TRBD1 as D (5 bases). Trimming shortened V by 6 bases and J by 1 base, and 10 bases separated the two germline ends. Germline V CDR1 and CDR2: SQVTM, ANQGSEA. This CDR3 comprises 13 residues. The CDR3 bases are TGCAGCGTGGCCCGGGACAGCAATCAGCCCCAGCATTTT. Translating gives CSVARDSNQPQHF.

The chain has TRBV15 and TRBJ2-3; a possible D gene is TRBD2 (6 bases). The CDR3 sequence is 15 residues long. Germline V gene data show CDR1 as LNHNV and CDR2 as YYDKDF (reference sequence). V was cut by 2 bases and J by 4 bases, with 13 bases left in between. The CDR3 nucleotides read TGTGCCACCAGCAGACTAGACCCGGGGGCAGATACGCAGTATTTT. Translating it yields CATSRLDPGADTQYF.

CDR3 nucleotides: TGTGCCAGCAGGGGAGGGTCCAGTTCCTACGAGCAGTACGTC. Its translation: CASRGGSSSYEQYV. This chain joins TRBV21-1 and TRBJ2-7; no DNA check was done on the table's D call, TRBD2. TRBV21-1 is a pseudogene segment. This CDR3 region has 14 residues.

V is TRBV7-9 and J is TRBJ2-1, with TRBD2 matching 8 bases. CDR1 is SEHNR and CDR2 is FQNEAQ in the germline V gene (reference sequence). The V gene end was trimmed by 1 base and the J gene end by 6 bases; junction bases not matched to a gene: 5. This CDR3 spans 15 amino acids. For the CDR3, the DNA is TGTGCCAGCAGCTTAGTGCGGACTAGCCGCAATGAGCAGTTCTTC. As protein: CASSLVRTSRNEQFF.

CDR3 DNA: TGTGCCAGCAGTGTAGGGGGGGACATAGCTTTCTTT. The encoded protein is CASSVGGDIAFF. The chain employs TRBV2 and TRBJ1-1, with D perhaps matching TRBD1 (6 bases). The CDR3 consists of 12 residues. Trimming took off 4 bases at V and 10 bases at J, with 13 bases between the two ends. Germline values: CDR1 SNHLY, CDR2 FYNNEI.

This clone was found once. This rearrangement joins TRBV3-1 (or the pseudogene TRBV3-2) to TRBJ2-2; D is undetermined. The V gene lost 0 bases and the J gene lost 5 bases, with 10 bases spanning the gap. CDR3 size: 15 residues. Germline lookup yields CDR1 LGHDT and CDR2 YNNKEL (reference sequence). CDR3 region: CASSQDPKGTGELFF. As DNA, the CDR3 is TGTGCCAGCAGCCAAGATCCGAAGGGAACCGGGGAGCTGTTTTTT.

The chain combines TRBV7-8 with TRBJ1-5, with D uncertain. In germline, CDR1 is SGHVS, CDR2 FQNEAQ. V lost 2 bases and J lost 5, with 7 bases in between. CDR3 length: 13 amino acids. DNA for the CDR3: TGTGCCAGCAGCTTATCGGAGTATCAGCCCCAGCATTTT. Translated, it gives CASSLSEYQPQHF.

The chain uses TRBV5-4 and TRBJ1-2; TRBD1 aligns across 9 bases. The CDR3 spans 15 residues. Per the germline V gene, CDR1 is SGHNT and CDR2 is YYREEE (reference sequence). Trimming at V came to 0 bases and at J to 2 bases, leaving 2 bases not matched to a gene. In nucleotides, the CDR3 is TGTGCCAGCAGCTTGGGACAGGGGGTAAACTATGGCTACACCTTC. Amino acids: CASSLGQGVNYGYTF.

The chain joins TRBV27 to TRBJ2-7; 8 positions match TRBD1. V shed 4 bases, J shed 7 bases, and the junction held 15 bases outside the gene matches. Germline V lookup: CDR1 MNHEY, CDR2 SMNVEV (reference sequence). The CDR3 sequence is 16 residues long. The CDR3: CASSSPFQTGVREQYF. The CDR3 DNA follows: TGTGCCAGCAGTTCCCCTTTCCAGACAGGGGTAAGGGAGCAGTACTTC.

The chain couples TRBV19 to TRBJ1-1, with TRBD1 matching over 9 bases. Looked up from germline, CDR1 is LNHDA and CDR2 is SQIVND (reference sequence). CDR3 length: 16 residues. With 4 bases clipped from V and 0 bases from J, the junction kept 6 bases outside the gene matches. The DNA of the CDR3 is TGTGCCAGTAGTACACTGACAGGGGGGATGAACACTGAAGCTTTCTTT. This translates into CASSTLTGGMNTEAFF.